This T cell receptor (beta chain) was found in a study of blood T cell repertoires in COVID-19. Study overall: The study drew acute and convalescent COVID-19 samples from the United States, Italy and Spain. Nucleic acid was either cDNA or gDNA, and it came from T cells, B-cell-depleted T cells, or PBMCs.

The V and J ends lost 5 bases and 4 bases, in that order; junction bases with no gene match: 7. Germline CDR1 is LNHDA and CDR2 is SQIVND (reference sequence). The CDR3 runs 14 residues. In the original processing: Amplification from reference gene primers served as the basis for estimated nucleated cell counts. Sequenced by immunoSEQ multiplex PCR; TCRdb stores in-frame clones only, minus some. V and J calls and clone size are those listed in that table; D and trimming were worked out from the DNA. The profile shows under 250,000 clones, almost 90% of them singletons. The sequencing sample was made of peripheral blood. The chain is built from TRBV19 and TRBJ2-7; 8 nucleotides align to TRBD1. The receptor's source is a man of 80 years or more with acute or convalescent COVID-19. The CDR3 bases are TGTGCCAGTAGTCCGAGACAGGGGCCTTACGAGCAGTACTTC. Amino acid sequence: CASSPRQGPYEQYF.